This T cell receptor (beta chain) emerged from a study of cytomegalovirus exposure and HLA in healthy donors. CDR1 LGHNA and CDR2 YNFKEQ come from the germline V gene. Trimming took off 4 bases at V and 2 bases at J, with 12 bases between the two ends. The CDR3 consists of 15 residues. PCR employed 60 Vbeta and 13 Jbeta primers. Under the authors' procedure: Unique TCR beta chains totaled about 73 million in a later count, with around 10 million of them shared. Here immunoSEQ multiplex PCR was the method, and the copy in TCRdb shows in-frame clones only, minus some. The V and J calls and clone size are taken from that table; D and trimming were inferred from the DNA. The repertoire holds 90,000 to 100,000 clones, with roughly 63% as singletons. Study results and caveats: Many donors shared some public TCRs, even though most TCR sequences were rare. Later work showed greater clonal expansion in HLA-associated TCR beta chains than in equally common others.

Note on this clone: The target antigen is unknown.

Sample: PBMCs. The chain recombines TRBV4-2 with TRBJ1-5; D perhaps matches TRBD1 (5 bases). This receptor was obtained from a boy between 10 and 17 years old in good health and CMV-seropositive. The CDR3 protein is CASSRGAGGNQPQHF. The CDR3 DNA reads as TGTGCCAGCAGCCGCGGGGCAGGCGGCAATCAGCCCCAGCATTTT.